The rows below give T cell receptor beta chains drawn from one sample of a study of CD8 T cells in Susac syndrome. In TCRdb, the immunoSEQ multiplex PCR reads were re-called with MiXCR into one record per CDR3 protein. There are around 110,000 distinct CDR3 sequences in the sample; nearly 96% occur only once, and roughly 0.14% lies in the top ten. Sequenced: CD4+ T cells from PBMCs. The receptor set was obtained from a human donor with Susac syndrome. Both conserved end residues are part of each CDR3. D genes are given only for firm matches. Clone size appears in some rows only: once, few, many, or a class for an expanded clone.

CDR3 DNA: TGTGCCACCAGCAGAGGGCTAGCGGGAGGGGCAGATACGCAGTATTTT
CDR3 protein: CATSRGLAGGADTQYF
clone size: .
V gene: TRBV15
J gene: TRBJ2-3
D gene: TRBD2
CDR3 length: 16

CDR3 DNA: TGTGCTAGTGGTTTGCCCGGGACTAGCGGGAGTAATGAGCAGTTCTTC
CDR3 protein: CASGLPGTSGSNEQFF
clone size: .
V gene: TRBV12-5
J gene: TRBJ2-1
D gene: TRBD2
CDR3 length: 16

CDR3 DNA: TGTGCCAGCAGGTCACAGGGAAATCAGCCCCAGCATTTT
CDR3 protein: CASRSQGNQPQHF
clone size: .
V gene: TRBV12-3/TRBV12-4
J gene: TRBJ1-5
D gene: .
CDR3 length: 13

CDR3 DNA: TGCAGCGTTGAAAACACAGGGTACTATGGCTACACCTTC
CDR3 protein: CSVENTGYYGYTF
clone size: .
V gene: TRBV29-1
J gene: TRBJ1-2
D gene: .
CDR3 length: 13

CDR3 DNA: TGTGCCAGCAGCTTCCGGACAGGGAGACCAGATGGCTACACCTTC
CDR3 protein: CASSFRTGRPDGYTF
clone size: .
V gene: TRBV7-2
J gene: TRBJ1-2
D gene: TRBD1
CDR3 length: 15

CDR3 DNA: TGTGCTAGCAGCTTAGCCGGGACTAGTCGTCGAGAGACCCAGTACTTC
CDR3 protein: CASSLAGTSRRETQYF
clone size: .
V gene: TRBV7-7
J gene: TRBJ2-5
D gene: TRBD2
CDR3 length: 16

CDR3 DNA: TGTGCCTGGAGGGCGGACAGGGGGATCTATGGCTACACCTTC
CDR3 protein: CAWRADRGIYGYTF
clone size: few
V gene: TRBV30
J gene: TRBJ1-2
D gene: TRBD1
CDR3 length: 14

CDR3 DNA: TGTGCCACCAGCAGAGATGGTCTGGGAACTGAAGCTTTCTTT
CDR3 protein: CATSRDGLGTEAFF
clone size: .
V gene: TRBV15
J gene: TRBJ1-1
D gene: .
CDR3 length: 14

CDR3 DNA: TGCGCCAGCAGCTCATCAACCGGGGCAGATACGCAGTATTTT
CDR3 protein: CASSSSTGADTQYF
clone size: .
V gene: TRBV5-1
J gene: TRBJ2-3
D gene: .
CDR3 length: 14

CDR3 DNA: TGTGCCAGCAGTGGGGGTGAGCAGTTCTTC
CDR3 protein: CASSGGEQFF
clone size: once
V gene: TRBV2
J gene: TRBJ2-1
D gene: .
CDR3 length: 10

CDR3 DNA: TGCGCCAGCAGCTTGGCAGGGGAGGGTCAGCCCCAGCATTTT
CDR3 protein: CASSLAGEGQPQHF
clone size: .
V gene: TRBV5-1
J gene: TRBJ1-5
D gene: .
CDR3 length: 14

CDR3 DNA: TGTGCCAGCAGTCCGGAGGTGACGGGGCAGTTCTTC
CDR3 protein: CASSPEVTGQFF
clone size: .
V gene: TRBV12-3/TRBV12-4
J gene: TRBJ2-1
D gene: .
CDR3 length: 12

CDR3 DNA: TGTGCCAGCAGGCGGGGGGTTCTTACCGGAAACACCATATATTTT
CDR3 protein: CASRRGVLTGNTIYF
clone size: .
V gene: TRBV2
J gene: TRBJ1-3
D gene: .
CDR3 length: 15

CDR3 DNA: TGTGCCAGCAGTTCCTTTGGCAATCAGCCCCAGCATTTT
CDR3 protein: CASSSFGNQPQHF
clone size: .
V gene: TRBV3-1
J gene: TRBJ1-5
D gene: .
CDR3 length: 13

CDR3 DNA: TGTGCCAGCAGTCGACAGTTGTACAATGAGCAGTTCTTC
CDR3 protein: CASSRQLYNEQFF
clone size: .
V gene: TRBV14
J gene: TRBJ2-1
D gene: .
CDR3 length: 13

CDR3 DNA: TGTGCCAGCAGTTACTCGGACGGGAGGGCAGATACGCAGTATTTT
CDR3 protein: CASSYSDGRADTQYF
clone size: .
V gene: TRBV6-5
J gene: TRBJ2-3
D gene: TRBD2
CDR3 length: 15

CDR3 DNA: TGCGCCAGCAGCCAACTAGCGGGAGGGCTGGGTGAGCAGTTCTTC
CDR3 protein: CASSQLAGGLGEQFF
clone size: .
V gene: TRBV4-1
J gene: TRBJ2-1
D gene: TRBD2
CDR3 length: 15

CDR3 DNA: TGCAGCGTTAGGCGAGGGGCGGGTAGCGGGCCGTACAATGAGCAGTTCTTC
CDR3 protein: CSVRRGAGSGPYNEQFF
clone size: .
V gene: TRBV29-1
J gene: TRBJ2-1
D gene: TRBD2
CDR3 length: 17

CDR3 DNA: TGTGCCACCAGCAGAGTAAGCAGGTTCGGCAATGAGCAGTTCTTC
CDR3 protein: CATSRVSRFGNEQFF
clone size: .
V gene: TRBV15
J gene: TRBJ2-1
D gene: .
CDR3 length: 15

CDR3 DNA: TGCAGCGTTGAACGCGGGACAGGTGGGGCAGAGACCCAGTACTTC
CDR3 protein: CSVERGTGGAETQYF
clone size: few
V gene: TRBV29-1
J gene: TRBJ2-5
D gene: TRBD1
CDR3 length: 15

CDR3 DNA: TGCGCCAGCAGCTTGAGTACACATCAAGAGACCCAGTACTTC
CDR3 protein: CASSLSTHQETQYF
clone size: .
V gene: TRBV5-1
J gene: TRBJ2-5
D gene: .
CDR3 length: 14

CDR3 DNA: TGTGCCAGCAGCTTGGCAGGGACCGGGACAGCCACAGATACGCAGTATTTT
CDR3 protein: CASSLAGTGTATDTQYF
clone size: .
V gene: TRBV5-4
J gene: TRBJ2-3
D gene: TRBD1
CDR3 length: 17

CDR3 DNA: TGTGCCAGTTCGACAGCCTCCTACGAGCAGTACTTC
CDR3 protein: CASSTASYEQYF
clone size: .
V gene: TRBV19
J gene: TRBJ2-7
D gene: .
CDR3 length: 12

CDR3 DNA: TGCGCCAGCAGCTTGGGATTAGAAGGGGAGACCCAGTACTTC
CDR3 protein: CASSLGLEGETQYF
clone size: .
V gene: TRBV5-1
J gene: TRBJ2-5
D gene: .
CDR3 length: 14

CDR3 DNA: TGTGCCAGCAGCTTAAAAGGGGTGACAGGGGTAAACACCGGGGAGCTGTTTTTT
CDR3 protein: CASSLKGVTGVNTGELFF
clone size: .
V gene: TRBV11-2
J gene: TRBJ2-2
D gene: TRBD1
CDR3 length: 18

CDR3 DNA: TGTGCCAGCAGCCCACCCCTGGACTTACAGTCCTCTGGGGCCAACGTCCTGACTTTC
CDR3 protein: CASSPPLDLQSSGANVLTF
clone size: .
V gene: TRBV5-6
J gene: TRBJ2-6
D gene: .
CDR3 length: 19

CDR3 DNA: TGCGCCAGCAGCCCGCCCTCTCCAGCGGGAGTTCGGACCGGGGAGCTGTTTTTT
CDR3 protein: CASSPPSPAGVRTGELFF
clone size: .
V gene: TRBV5-1
J gene: TRBJ2-2
D gene: TRBD2
CDR3 length: 18

CDR3 DNA: TGCGCCAGCAGCCCGGTGAGCGGAGGTAAAAACATTCAGTACTTC
CDR3 protein: CASSPVSGGKNIQYF
clone size: few
V gene: TRBV5-1
J gene: TRBJ2-4
D gene: .
CDR3 length: 15

CDR3 DNA: TGTGCCAGTAAACAGGGCCCCACCGGGGAGCTGTTTTTT
CDR3 protein: CASKQGPTGELFF
clone size: .
V gene: TRBV7-3
J gene: TRBJ2-2
D gene: .
CDR3 length: 13